Listed below are T cell receptor beta chains from one sample, sequenced in a study of response to subunit inactivated influenza vaccine. TCRdb re-derived calls from the RT-PCR reads in MiXCR, one entry per CDR3 protein. The data show some 300,000 distinct CDR3 sequences, 22% seen once. Sequences were derived from PBMCs from blood, sampled 21 months after vaccination. These TCRs come from a man between 50 and 69 years old who received an inactivated influenza vaccine. The CDR3 runs from the conserved cysteine through the conserved F or W. Fields, in order: V gene, J gene, clone size, D gene, CDR3 protein, CDR3 DNA. The D gene is left open where the match is weak. Not every row has a clone size; where given, it reads once, few, many or a size class.

TRBV7-2	TRBJ2-5	-	TRBD2	CASSSGGAKETQYF	TGTGCCAGCAGCTCGGGGGGTGCCAAGGAGACCCAGTACTTC
TRBV29-1	TRBJ2-1	many	TRBD2	CSVEASGRVSSYNEQFF	TGCAGCGTTGAAGCTAGCGGGAGGGTGAGCTCCTACAATGAGCAGTTCTTC
TRBV12-3/TRBV12-4	TRBJ1-4	many	TRBD1	CASTPNTGQTNEKLFF	TGTGCCAGCACCCCCAATACGGGACAGACTAATGAAAAACTGTTTTTT
TRBV2	TRBJ2-7	few	TRBD2	CASSELAGVSYEQYF	TGTGCCAGCAGTGAACTAGCGGGAGTATCCTACGAGCAGTACTTC
TRBV29-1	TRBJ1-1	-	-	CSVELHHGTEAFF	TGCAGCGTTGAACTACATCATGGTACTGAAGCTTTCTTT
TRBV6-5	TRBJ2-1	-	-	CASSYDTISYNEQFF	TGTGCCAGCAGTTACGACACCATCTCCTACAATGAGCAGTTCTTC
TRBV27	TRBJ1-6	many	-	CASSFRAARSSYNSPLHF	TGTGCCAGCAGTTTCCGGGCCGCTAGGAGCTCCTATAATTCACCCCTCCACTTT
TRBV6-1	TRBJ2-7	-	TRBD2	CASGGLAEIYEQYF	TGTGCCAGCGGCGGACTAGCGGAGATCTACGAGCAGTACTTC
TRBV18	TRBJ1-1	few	-	CASSPPGLNTEAFF	TGTGCCAGCTCACCACCGGGACTGAACACTGAAGCTTTCTTT
TRBV12-3/TRBV12-4	TRBJ1-2	many	-	CASSPRGRPANYGYTF	TGTGCCAGCAGCCCGCGGGGAAGGCCCGCTAACTATGGCTACACCTTC
TRBV4-1	TRBJ2-3	-	TRBD2	CASSQDLRGLAGVKDTQYF	TGCGCCAGCAGCCAAGATCTTAGGGGGCTAGCGGGGGTGAAAGATACGCAGTATTTT
TRBV4-2	TRBJ1-6	once	-	CASSQAPTENSPLHF	TGTGCCAGCAGCCAAGCCCCTACAGAGAATTCACCCCTCCACTTT
TRBV12-3/TRBV12-4	TRBJ2-1	-	-	CASSRPGDEQFF	TGTGCCAGCAGCCGGCCCGGCGATGAGCAGTTCTTC
TRBV20-1	TRBJ1-2	few	TRBD1	CSASRQGAGYGYTF	TGCAGTGCTAGCAGACAGGGGGCGGGCTATGGCTACACCTTC
TRBV9	TRBJ1-4	few	-	CASSVAAGTREKLFF	TGTGCCAGCAGCGTAGCGGCAGGGACGCGCGAAAAACTGTTTTTT
TRBV29-1	TRBJ1-1	-	-	CSVPQSGRANTEAFF	TGCAGCGTCCCGCAATCGGGGAGGGCGAACACTGAAGCTTTCTTT
TRBV25-1	TRBJ2-3	-	TRBD2	CASSEWSGGATDTQYF	TGTGCCAGCAGTGAATGGAGCGGGGGGGCAACAGATACGCAGTATTTT
TRBV3-1	TRBJ2-7	-	TRBD2	CASSRTSGRTRSYEQYF	TGTGCCAGCAGCCGGACTAGCGGGAGGACTCGTTCCTACGAGCAGTACTTC
TRBV6-2/TRBV6-3	TRBJ2-3	few	-	CASSYLAGTMYF	TGTGCCAGCAGTTACCTGGCAGGCACGATGTATTTT
TRBV6-1	TRBJ1-1	few	-	CASRLQGTMNTEAFF	TGTGCCAGCAGACTACAGGGAACAATGAACACTGAAGCTTTCTTT
TRBV10-3	TRBJ2-1	-	TRBD2	CAISGGTSEINEQFF	TGTGCCATCAGTGGGGGGACTAGCGAAATCAATGAGCAGTTCTTC
TRBV5-1	TRBJ2-2	-	TRBD1	CASSSGTGANTGELFF	TGCGCCAGCAGCTCCGGGACAGGGGCCAACACCGGGGAGCTGTTTTTT
TRBV6-1	TRBJ1-6	few	TRBD1	CASSRDRASNSPLHF	TGTGCCAGCAGTCGTGACAGGGCCAGCAATTCACCCCTCCACTTT
TRBV6-5	TRBJ2-7	-	-	CASSYSGRGAAEQYF	TGTGCCAGCAGTTACTCTGGCAGGGGCGCCGCCGAGCAGTACTTC
TRBV5-1	TRBJ2-3	few	-	CASSLDGPSTDTQYF	TGCGCCAGCAGCTTGGACGGCCCCAGCACAGATACGCAGTATTTT
TRBV6-1	TRBJ1-3	-	-	CASSRRNSGNTIYF	TGTGCCAGCAGCCGCAGGAACTCTGGAAACACCATATATTTT
TRBV29-1	TRBJ2-2	-	-	CSVEVPRGAGELFF	TGCAGCGTTGAAGTGCCTCGGGGAGCCGGGGAGCTGTTTTTT
TRBV28	TRBJ1-5	few	-	CASNGGSNGNQPQHF	TGTGCCAGCAATGGGGGGAGTAATGGCAATCAGCCCCAGCATTTT
TRBV15	TRBJ2-2	-	-	CATSRWIGRANTGELFF	TGTGCCACCAGCAGGTGGATTGGGCGGGCTAACACCGGGGAGCTGTTTTTT
TRBV4-3	TRBJ2-1	-	TRBD2	CASSQSWGERGHNEQFF	TGCGCCAGCAGCCAGAGTTGGGGGGAGCGGGGTCACAATGAGCAGTTCTTC
TRBV7-9	TRBJ1-5	-	TRBD1	CASSLDGRGLEPQHF	TGTGCCAGCAGCTTAGATGGCAGGGGGCTGGAGCCCCAGCATTTT
TRBV27	TRBJ1-2	few	-	CASSLHWSNYGYTF	TGTGCCAGCAGTTTACACTGGTCCAACTATGGCTACACCTTC
TRBV11-2	TRBJ1-5	few	-	CASSLGPGGGGAQHF	TGTGCCAGCAGCTTAGGGCCAGGTGGGGGGGGGGCCCAGCATTTT